This entry lists 8 T cell receptor beta chains sequenced from one sample in a study of shared clonotypes between healthy human individuals. Assay: immunoSEQ multiplex PCR; the TCRdb copy retains only in-frame clones and omits some. The table has fewer than 2.5 million clones, under 95% seen once; the top ten hold around 0.4%. Specimen: naive CD4+ T cells from PBMCs. Subset described: CD45RA+ positively selected. These receptors originate from a man younger than 35 in good health. Some clones in this sample may be carry-over from other donors' samples.

The chain employs TRBV7-2 and TRBJ1-5; no reliable D call. Germline CDR1 is SGHTA and CDR2 is FQGNSA. V was clipped by 2 bases and J by 5 bases, with 10 bases between them. The CDR3 is 14 amino acids. CDR3 loop: CASSLSLIDQPQHF. The CDR3 bases are TGTGCCAGCAGCTTATCGCTCATAGATCAGCCCCAGCATTTT. Variable domain in full (rest from reference TRBV7-2 and TRBJ1-5): GAGVSQSPSNKVTEKGKDVELRCDPISGHTALYWYRQSLGQGLEFLIYFQGNSAPDKSGLPSDRFSAERTGGSVSTLTIQRTQQEDSAVYLCASSLSLIDQPQHFGDGTRLSIL.

The chain carries TRBV25-1 and TRBJ2-7, with 7 bases aligning to TRBD1. The V and J ends lost 6 bases and 2 bases, in that order; junction bases with no gene match: 7. The CDR3 is 14 amino acids. CDR1 and CDR2 from the germline V gene are MGHDK and SYGVNS. The DNA for the CDR3 is TGTGCCAGCAGACTAGGGGGCACGACCTACGAGCAGTACTTC. Protein: CASRLGGTTYEQYF.

J is TRBJ1-2 and V is TRBV28; the D is unclear. Germline values: CDR1 MDHEN, CDR2 SYDVKM. The length of the CDR3 is 14 residues. V shed 5 bases and J shed 5 bases, with 15 bases lying between them. CDR3 loop: CASSLTGIPYGYTF. In DNA, the CDR3 is TGTGCCAGCAGTCTAACCGGGATTCCGTATGGCTACACCTTC.

The J gene is TRBJ1-5, the V gene TRBV5-3; TRBD1 aligns across 9 bases. TRBV5-3 qualifies as an ORF whose function is uncertain. This CDR3 contains 18 residues. V trimming: 3 bases; J trimming: 7 bases; junction bases outside the gene matches: 17. Here the CDR3 reads CARSYAGTGFSGRQPQHF. The CDR3 DNA follows: TGTGCCAGAAGCTACGCCGGGACAGGGTTTAGCGGGCGGCAGCCCCAGCATTTT.

The V call is TRBV7-9, the J call TRBJ2-2; D is unresolved. Trimming removed 3 bases at V and 0 bases at J, with 5 bases between. The CDR3 extends over 14 amino acids. Per the germline V gene, CDR1 is SEHNR and CDR2 is FQNEAQ (reference sequence). The CDR3 DNA is TGTGCCAGCAGCTTCAGTCCGAACACCGGGGAGCTGTTTTTT. It encodes CASSFSPNTGELFF.

The rearrangement links TRBV2 to TRBJ1-1; no clear D gene. Germline V gene lookup returns CDR1 SNHLY and CDR2 FYNNEI. Deletions cut 4 bases from V and 1 base from J, with 7 bases between. The CDR3 consists of 13 residues. The CDR3 sequence: CASSGKANTEAFF. Here the CDR3 DNA reads TGTGCCAGCAGTGGAAAAGCGAACACTGAAGCTTTCTTT.

The chain combines TRBV19 with TRBJ1-3, with a tentative D call TRBD1 (5 bases). Germline V gene data show CDR1 as LNHDA and CDR2 as SQIVND (reference sequence). V was shortened by 7 bases and J by 1 base, with 14 bases between the two germline ends. The length of the CDR3 is 15 residues. As DNA, the CDR3 is TGTGCCAGTATAAGGGGTGGCAGTTCTGGAAACACCATATATTTT. This sequence encodes CASIRGGSSGNTIYF.

The V call is TRBV19, the J call TRBJ1-5, with unresolved D. Trimming shortened V by 5 bases and J by 1 base, and 6 bases separated the two germline ends. Germline-derived CDR1 and CDR2 are LNHDA and SQIVND (reference sequence). The CDR3 has 13 residues. CDR3 DNA sequence: TGTGCCAGTAGTTACGAAAGCAATCAGCCCCAGCATTTT. Protein sequence: CASSYESNQPQHF.